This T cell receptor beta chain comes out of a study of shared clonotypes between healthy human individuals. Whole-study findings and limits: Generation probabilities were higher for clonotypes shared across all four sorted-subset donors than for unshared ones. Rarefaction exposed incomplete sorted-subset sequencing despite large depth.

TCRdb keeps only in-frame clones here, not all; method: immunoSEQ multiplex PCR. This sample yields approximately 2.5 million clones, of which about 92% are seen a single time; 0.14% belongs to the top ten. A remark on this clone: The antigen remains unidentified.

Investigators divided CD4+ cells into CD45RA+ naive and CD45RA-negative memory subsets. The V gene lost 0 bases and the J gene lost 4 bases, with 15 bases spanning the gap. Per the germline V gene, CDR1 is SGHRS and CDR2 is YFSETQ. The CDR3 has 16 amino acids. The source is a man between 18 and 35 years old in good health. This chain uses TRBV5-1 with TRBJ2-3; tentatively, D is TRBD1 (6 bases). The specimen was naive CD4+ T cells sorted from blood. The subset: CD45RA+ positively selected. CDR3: CASSLGPGAGADTQYF. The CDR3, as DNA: TGCGCCAGCAGCTTGGGGCCAGGGGCCGGGGCAGATACGCAGTATTTT. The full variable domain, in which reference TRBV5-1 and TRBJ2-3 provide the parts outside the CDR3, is KAGVTQTPRYLIKTRGQQVTLSCSPISGHRSVSWYQQTPGQGLQFLFEYFSETQRNKGNFPGRFSGRQFSNSRSEMNVSTLELGDSALYLCASSLGPGAGADTQYFGPGTRLTVL.